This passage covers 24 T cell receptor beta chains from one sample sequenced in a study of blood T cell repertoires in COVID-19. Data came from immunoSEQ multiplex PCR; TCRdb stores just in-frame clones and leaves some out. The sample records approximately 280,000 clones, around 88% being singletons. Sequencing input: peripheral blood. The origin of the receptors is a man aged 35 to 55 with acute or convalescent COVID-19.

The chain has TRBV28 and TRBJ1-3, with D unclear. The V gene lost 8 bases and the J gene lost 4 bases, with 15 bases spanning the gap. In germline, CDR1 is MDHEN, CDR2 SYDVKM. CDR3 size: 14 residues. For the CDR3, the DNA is TGTGCCAGCGAAACGCCGGGAGAAGGAAACACCATATATTTT. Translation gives CASETPGEGNTIYF.

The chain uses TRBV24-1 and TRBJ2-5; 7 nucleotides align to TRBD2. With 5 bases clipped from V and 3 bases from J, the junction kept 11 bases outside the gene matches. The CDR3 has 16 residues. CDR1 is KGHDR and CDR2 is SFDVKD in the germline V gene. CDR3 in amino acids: CATSGGGRLVEETQYF. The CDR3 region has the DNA TGTGCCACCAGTGGCGGGGGTCGCCTCGTAGAAGAGACCCAGTACTTC.

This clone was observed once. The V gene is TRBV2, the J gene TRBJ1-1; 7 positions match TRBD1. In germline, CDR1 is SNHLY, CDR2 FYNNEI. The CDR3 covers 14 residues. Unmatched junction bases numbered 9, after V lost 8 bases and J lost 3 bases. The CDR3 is CASCADRADTEAFF. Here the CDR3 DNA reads TGTGCCAGCTGCGCCGACAGGGCTGACACTGAAGCTTTCTTT.

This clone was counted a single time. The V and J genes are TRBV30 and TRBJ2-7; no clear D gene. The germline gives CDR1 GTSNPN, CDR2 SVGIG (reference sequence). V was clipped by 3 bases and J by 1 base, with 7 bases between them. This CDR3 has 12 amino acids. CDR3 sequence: CAWRGVSYEQYF. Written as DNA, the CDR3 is TGTGCCTGGAGGGGCGTATCCTACGAGCAGTACTTC. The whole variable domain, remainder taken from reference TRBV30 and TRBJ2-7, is SQTIHQWPATLVQPVGSPLSLECTVEGTSNPNLYWYRQAAGRGLQLLFYSVGIGQISSEVPQNLSASRPQDRQFILSSKKLLLSDSGFYLCAWRGVSYEQYFGPGTRLTVT.

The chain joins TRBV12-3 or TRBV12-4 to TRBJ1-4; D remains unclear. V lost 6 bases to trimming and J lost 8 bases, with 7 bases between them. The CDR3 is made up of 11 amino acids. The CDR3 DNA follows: TGTGCCAGCAGCTCGGGGGAAAAACTGTTTTTT. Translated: CASSSGEKLFF.

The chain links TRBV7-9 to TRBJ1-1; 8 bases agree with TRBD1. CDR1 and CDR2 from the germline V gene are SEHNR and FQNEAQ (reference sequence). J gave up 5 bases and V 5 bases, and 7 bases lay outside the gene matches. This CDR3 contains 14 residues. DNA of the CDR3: TGTGCCAGCAGCCCCGAGACAGGGGAGACTGAAGCTTTCTTT. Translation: CASSPETGETEAFF. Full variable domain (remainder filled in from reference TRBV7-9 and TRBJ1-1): DTGVSQNPRHKITKRGQNVTFRCDPISEHNRLYWYRQTLGQGPEFLTYFQNEAQLEKSRLLSDRFSAERPKGSFSTLEIQRTEQGDSAMYLCASSPETGETEAFFGQGTRLTVV.

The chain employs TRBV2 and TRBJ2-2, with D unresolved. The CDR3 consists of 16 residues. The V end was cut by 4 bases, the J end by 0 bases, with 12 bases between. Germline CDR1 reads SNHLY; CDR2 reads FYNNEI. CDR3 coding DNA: TGTGCCAGCAGTGTCGAGCGCCCGTCGAACACCGGGGAGCTGTTTTTT. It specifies CASSVERPSNTGELFF.

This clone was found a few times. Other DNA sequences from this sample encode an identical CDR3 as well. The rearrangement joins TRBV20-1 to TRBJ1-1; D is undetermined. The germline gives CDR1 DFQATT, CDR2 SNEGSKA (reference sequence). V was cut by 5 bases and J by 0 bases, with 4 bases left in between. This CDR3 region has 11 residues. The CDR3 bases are TGCAGTGCTTATCTGAACACTGAAGCTTTCTTT. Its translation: CSAYLNTEAFF.

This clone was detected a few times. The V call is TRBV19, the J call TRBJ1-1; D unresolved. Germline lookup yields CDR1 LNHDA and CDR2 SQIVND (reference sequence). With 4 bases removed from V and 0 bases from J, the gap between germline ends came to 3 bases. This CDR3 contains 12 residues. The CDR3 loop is CASSTLNTEAFF. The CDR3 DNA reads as TGTGCCAGTAGTACCTTGAACACTGAAGCTTTCTTT.

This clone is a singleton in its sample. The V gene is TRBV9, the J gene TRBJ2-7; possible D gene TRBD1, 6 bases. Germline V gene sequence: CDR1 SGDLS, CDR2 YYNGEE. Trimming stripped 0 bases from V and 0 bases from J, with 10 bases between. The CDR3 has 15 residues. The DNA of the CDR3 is TGTGCCAGCAGCGTAGGTACAGGGTTCTCCTACGAGCAGTACTTC. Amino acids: CASSVGTGFSYEQYF.

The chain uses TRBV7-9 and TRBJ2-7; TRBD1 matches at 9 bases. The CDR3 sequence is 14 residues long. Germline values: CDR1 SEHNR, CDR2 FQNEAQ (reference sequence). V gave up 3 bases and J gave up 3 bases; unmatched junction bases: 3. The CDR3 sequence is CASSFQDRGYEQYF. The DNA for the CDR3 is TGTGCCAGCAGCTTTCAGGACAGGGGCTACGAGCAGTACTTC.

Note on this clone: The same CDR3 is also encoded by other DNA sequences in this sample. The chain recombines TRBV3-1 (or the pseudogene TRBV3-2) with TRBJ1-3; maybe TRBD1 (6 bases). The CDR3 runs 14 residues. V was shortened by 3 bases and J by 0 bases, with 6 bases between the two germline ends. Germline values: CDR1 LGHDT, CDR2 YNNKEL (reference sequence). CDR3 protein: CASSQTGSGNTIYF. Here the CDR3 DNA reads TGTGCCAGCAGCCAGACAGGCTCTGGAAACACCATATATTTT.

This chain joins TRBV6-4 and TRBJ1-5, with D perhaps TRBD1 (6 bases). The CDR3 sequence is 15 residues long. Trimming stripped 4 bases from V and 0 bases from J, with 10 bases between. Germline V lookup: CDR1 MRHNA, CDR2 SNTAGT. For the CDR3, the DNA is TGTGCCAGCAGTGGAGGGGGAAATAGCAATCAGCCCCAGCATTTT. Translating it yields CASSGGGNSNQPQHF.

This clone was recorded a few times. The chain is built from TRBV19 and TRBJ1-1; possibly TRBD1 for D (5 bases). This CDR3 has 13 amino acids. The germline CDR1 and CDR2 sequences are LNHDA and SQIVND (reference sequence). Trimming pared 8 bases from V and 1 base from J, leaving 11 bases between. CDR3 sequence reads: CASSGQPNTEAFF. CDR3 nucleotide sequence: TGTGCCAGTTCAGGGCAGCCGAACACTGAAGCTTTCTTT.

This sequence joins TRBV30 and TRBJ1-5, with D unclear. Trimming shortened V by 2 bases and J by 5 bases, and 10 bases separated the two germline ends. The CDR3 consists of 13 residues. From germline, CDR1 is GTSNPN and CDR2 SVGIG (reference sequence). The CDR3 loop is CAWSQAEDQPQHF. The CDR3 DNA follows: TGTGCCTGGAGTCAGGCGGAGGATCAGCCCCAGCATTTT. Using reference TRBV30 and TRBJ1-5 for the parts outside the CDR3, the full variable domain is SQTIHQWPATLVQPVGSPLSLECTVEGTSNPNLYWYRQAAGRGLQLLFYSVGIGQISSEVPQNLSASRPQDRQFILSSKKLLLSDSGFYLCAWSQAEDQPQHFGDGTRLSIL.

The CDR3 loop is CASSLVQGGYTF. In DNA, the CDR3 is TGTGCCAGCAGCTTAGTACAGGGTGGCTACACCTTC. The rearrangement links TRBV7-9 to TRBJ1-2; a possible D gene is TRBD1 (6 bases). The CDR3 contains 12 residues. V lost 1 base, J lost 7 bases, and 7 bases lay in between. CDR1 and CDR2 (germline): SEHNR, FQNEAQ (reference sequence).

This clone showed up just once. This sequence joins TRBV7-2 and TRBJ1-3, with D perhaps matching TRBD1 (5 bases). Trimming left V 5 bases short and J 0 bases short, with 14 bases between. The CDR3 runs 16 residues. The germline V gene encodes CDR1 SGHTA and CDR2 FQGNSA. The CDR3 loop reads CASSHGGFRSGNTIYF. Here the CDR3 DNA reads TGTGCCAGCAGCCACGGGGGGTTCCGCTCTGGAAACACCATATATTTT.

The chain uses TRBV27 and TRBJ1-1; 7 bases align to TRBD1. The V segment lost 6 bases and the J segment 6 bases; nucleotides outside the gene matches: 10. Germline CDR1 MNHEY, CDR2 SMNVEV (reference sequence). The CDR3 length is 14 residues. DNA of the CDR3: TGTGCCAGCAGCCCCCGGGCAGGGGGTCCTGAAGCTTTCTTT. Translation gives CASSPRAGGPEAFF.

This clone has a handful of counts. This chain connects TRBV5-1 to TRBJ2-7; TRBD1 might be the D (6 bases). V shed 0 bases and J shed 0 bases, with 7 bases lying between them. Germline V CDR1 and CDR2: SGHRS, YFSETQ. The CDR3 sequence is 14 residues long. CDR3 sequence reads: CASSLGDTSYEQYF. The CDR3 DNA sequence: TGCGCCAGCAGCTTGGGGGACACCTCCTACGAGCAGTACTTC.

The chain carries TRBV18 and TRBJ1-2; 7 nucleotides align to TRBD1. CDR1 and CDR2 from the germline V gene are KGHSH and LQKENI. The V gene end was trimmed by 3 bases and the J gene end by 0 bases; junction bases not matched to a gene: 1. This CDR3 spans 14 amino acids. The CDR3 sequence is CASSPGTANYGYTF. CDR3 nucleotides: TGTGCCAGCTCACCGGGGACAGCTAACTATGGCTACACCTTC. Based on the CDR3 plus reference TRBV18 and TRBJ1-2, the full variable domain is NAGVMQNPRHLVRRRGQEARLRCSPMKGHSHVYWYRQLPEEGLKFMVYLQKENIIDESGMPKERFSAEFPKEGPSILRIQQVVRGDSAAYFCASSPGTANYGYTFGSGTRLTVV.

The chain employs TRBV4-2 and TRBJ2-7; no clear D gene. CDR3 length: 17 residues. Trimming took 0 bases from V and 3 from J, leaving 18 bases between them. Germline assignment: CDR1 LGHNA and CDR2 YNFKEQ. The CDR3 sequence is CASSQEVRGERGYEQYF. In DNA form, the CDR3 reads TGTGCCAGCAGCCAAGAAGTGCGAGGCGAGAGAGGCTACGAGCAGTACTTC.

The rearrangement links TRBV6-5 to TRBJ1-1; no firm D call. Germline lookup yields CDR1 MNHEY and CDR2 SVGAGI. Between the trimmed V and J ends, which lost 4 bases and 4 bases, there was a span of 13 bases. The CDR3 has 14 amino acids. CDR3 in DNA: TGTGCCAGCAGTTTCAGGACCCGGGGCACTGAAGCTTTCTTT. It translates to CASSFRTRGTEAFF.

CDR3 residues: CASSYGGPDTQYF. CDR3 in DNA: TGTGCCAGCAGTTACGGGGGCCCAGATACGCAGTATTTT. The V gene is TRBV6-5, the J gene TRBJ2-3, with a possible D match to TRBD1 (6 bases). The V end lost 2 bases, the J end lost 4 bases, and 7 bases lay between the germline ends. The CDR3 is 13 residues long. Germline lookup yields CDR1 MNHEY and CDR2 SVGAGI.

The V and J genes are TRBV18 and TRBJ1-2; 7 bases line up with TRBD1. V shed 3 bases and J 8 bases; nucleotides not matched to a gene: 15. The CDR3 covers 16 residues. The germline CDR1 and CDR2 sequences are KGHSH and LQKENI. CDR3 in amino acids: CASSPTDRPGARGYTF. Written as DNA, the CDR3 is TGTGCCAGCTCACCGACGGACAGGCCGGGGGCCCGAGGCTACACCTTC.